This T cell receptor (beta chain) came from a study of blood T cell repertoires in COVID-19. Across the whole study: The origin of the acute and convalescent COVID-19 samples was the United States, Italy and Spain. Sources were T cells, B-cell-depleted T cells, or PBMCs; the material itself was cDNA or gDNA.

TCRdb's copy holds only in-frame clones and misses some; the assay was immunoSEQ multiplex PCR. The table includes 220,000 or so clones, approximately 86% detected once. Trimming cost V 5 bases and J 1 base, with 18 bases left between them. CDR3 length equals 17 residues. Germline V lookup: CDR1 LGHNT, CDR2 FRNRAP. The gene calls are TRBV12-5 and TRBJ1-5; D is undetermined. Material: peripheral blood. The origin of this receptor is a woman in her forties or fifties with COVID-19, enrolled during active disease. The CDR3 reads CASGPGLISRSNQPQHF. The CDR3 coding sequence is TGTGCTAGTGGTCCCGGACTTATTTCGCGAAGCAATCAGCCCCAGCATTTT.